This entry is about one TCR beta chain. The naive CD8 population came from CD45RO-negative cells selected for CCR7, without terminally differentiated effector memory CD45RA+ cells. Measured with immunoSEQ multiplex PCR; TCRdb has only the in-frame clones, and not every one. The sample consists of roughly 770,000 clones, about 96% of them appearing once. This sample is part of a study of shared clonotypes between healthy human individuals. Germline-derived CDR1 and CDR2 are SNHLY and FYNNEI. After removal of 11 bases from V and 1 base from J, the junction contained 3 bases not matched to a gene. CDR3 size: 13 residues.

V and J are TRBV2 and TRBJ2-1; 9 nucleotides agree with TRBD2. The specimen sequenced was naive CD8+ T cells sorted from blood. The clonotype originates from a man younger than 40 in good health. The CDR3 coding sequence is TGTGCCCCGCGGGAGGGGTCCTACAATGAGCAGTTCTTC. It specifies CAPREGSYNEQFF.